This T cell receptor beta chain was captured in a study of blood T cell repertoires in COVID-19. Study-wide context: COVID-19 samples collected from the United States, Italy and Spain covered acute and convalescent phases.

Here immunoSEQ multiplex PCR was the method, and the copy in TCRdb shows in-frame clones only, minus some. The data contain about 120,000 clones, 70% to 85% of them seen just once; the ten biggest clones take up 4% to 5.5%. CDR1 SEHNR and CDR2 FQNEAQ come from the germline V gene (reference sequence). V dropped 3 bases and J dropped 7 bases, with 12 bases sitting between them. The CDR3 has 13 amino acids. This receptor was obtained from a woman aged 70-85 years with acute or convalescent COVID-19. The chain carries TRBV7-9 and TRBJ1-2; a possible D gene is TRBD1 (5 bases). Sequencing was done on a sample of peripheral blood. The CDR3 bases are TGTGCCAGCAGCTTCACGGGGGTAGCTGGCTACACCTTC. This encodes CASSFTGVAGYTF.